This TCR beta chain was identified in a study of radiation and T cells in renal cell carcinoma. Study-level findings and limits: Top tumor clonotypes rose in blood 2 weeks post-radiation, then contracted. Dominant CDR3 motifs occupied more repertoire in irradiated than control tumors.

Generated by immunoSEQ multiplex PCR, the TCRdb table keeps only in-frame clones and is missing some. The sample contains roughly 9,300 clones, around 63% of which appear only once. This clone was seen only a few times. The antigen remains undetermined. Treatment meaning: 15 Gy SBRT to primary tumor, nephrectomy 4 weeks later. Nephrectomy followed 15 Gy stereotactic body radiation by 4 weeks. Trimming took 4 bases from V and 6 from J, leaving 10 bases between them. The CDR3 runs 14 residues. CDR1 and CDR2 (germline): MNHEY, SMNVEV (reference sequence). The receptor comes from a woman between 50 and 59 years old with renal cell carcinoma. This chain links TRBV27 with TRBJ1-6, with D possibly being TRBD1 (6 bases). The sample here was tumor tissue, taken from a patient whose treatment included radiotherapy and nephrectomy. CDR3 protein: CASSYQGTNSPLHF. The DNA for the CDR3 is TGTGCCAGCAGTTACCAGGGGACTAATTCACCCCTCCACTTT.